The 10 T cell receptor delta chains reported below all come from one sample, sequenced in a study of gamma-delta T cells after stem cell transplantation. TCRdb reran clone calling via CATT on the RT-PCR reads. The table shows a few thousand delta-chain clones, with 5% to 6.5% occurring only once. The sequencing sample was made of gamma-delta T cells. Every receptor here comes from a human donor. It is not recorded whose cells these are; they may come from a transplant donor.

In its sample, this clone was seen a few times. Given a far larger clone just one base away, this is likely a sequencing read error. The V call is TRDV2, the J call TRDJ1; no reliable D call. Per the germline V gene, CDR1 is GEAIGNYY and CDR2 is EKD. V dropped 0 bases and J dropped 0 bases, with 13 bases sitting between them. The CDR3 length is 16 residues. In DNA, the CDR3 is TGTGCCTGTGACACCGTAGGGAGGACTTACACCGATAAACTCATCTTT. Residues: CACDTVGRTYTDKLIF.

This clone has a handful of counts. A far larger clone is off by one base, so a read error is likely. The identical CDR3 is also encoded by other nucleotide sequences in the sample. J is TRDJ1 and V is TRDV2; D possibly corresponds to TRDD3 (5 bases). The CDR3 has 16 residues. Germline loops: CDR1 GEAIGNYY, CDR2 EKD. The CDR3 DNA reads TGTGCCTGCGACACCGTTGGGGCTCATTGGGACGATAAACTCATCTTT. Translation gives CACDTVGAHWDDKLIF.

This clone has only a few counts. It is likely a read error: a sequence one base away is far more abundant. Other DNA sequences in the sample encode the same CDR3. The chain links TRDV2 to TRDJ1, with 11 bases that match TRDD3. Germline lookup yields CDR1 GEAIGNYY and CDR2 EKD. The CDR3 extends over 20 amino acids. CDR3 sequence: CACDTIAILGDKKGTDKLIF. The CDR3 bases are TGTGCCTGCGACACTATCGCGATACTGGGGGATAAAAAGGGCACCGATAAACTCATCTTT.

The table lists this clone with a few counts. A much larger clone differs from this one at a single base, so this may be a read error. The chain recombines TRDV2 with TRDJ1; 13 positions match TRDD3. CDR1 is GEAIGNYY, CDR2 EKD, per germline. The CDR3 extends over 25 amino acids. V shed 0 bases and J 0 bases; nucleotides not matched to a gene: 27. CDR3 protein: CACDTVAFPASELGDTGVYTDKLIF. DNA of the CDR3: TGTGCCTGTGACACCGTAGCCTTCCCAGCCTCGGAACTGGGGGATACGGGTGTGTACACCGATAAACTCATCTTT.

With regard to this clone: The protein given by TCRdb reflects a much larger clone and differs at residue 6 from this DNA's translation, likely from a read error; the protein shown is the DNA's translation. This chain joins TRDV2 and TRDJ3; 9 bases fit TRDD3. Germline CDR1 is GEAIGNYY and CDR2 is EKD. V shed 3 bases and J 1 base; nucleotides not matched to a gene: 9. The CDR3 spans 19 residues. Here the CDR3 reads CACDLAGGSGSWDTRQMFF. CDR3 in DNA: TGTGCCTGTGACTTGGCTGGGGGATCGGGTTCCTGGGACACCCGACAGATGTTTTTC.

A remark on this clone: A far larger clone is a single base away, which makes a read error likely. This chain connects TRDV2 to TRDJ3, with 11 bases lining up with TRDD3. The germline V gene has CDR1 GEAIGNYY and CDR2 EKD. The CDR3 contains 18 residues. The CDR3 protein is CACNTVLGDTRDTRQMFF. Here the CDR3 DNA reads TGTGCCTGTAACACCGTTCTGGGGGATACCCGGGACACCCGACAGATGTTTTTC.

The chain is built from TRDV1 and TRDJ1, with D possibly matching TRDD2 (8 bases). V lost 1 base, J lost 0 bases, and 24 bases lay in between. This CDR3 has 20 amino acids. In germline, CDR1 is TSWWSYY, CDR2 QGS. The CDR3 protein is CALGERTSYVGISYTDKLIF. The CDR3 DNA reads as TGTGCTCTTGGGGAACGTACTTCCTACGTGGGGATATCGTACACCGATAAACTCATCTTT.

Remarks on this clone: The likely explanation is a read error, given a far larger clone one base away. The sample has other DNA sequences that encode this CDR3 too. This chain joins TRDV2 and TRDJ1, with 11 positions matching TRDD3. Germline loops: CDR1 GEAIGNYY, CDR2 EKD. The CDR3 spans 22 residues. The CDR3 is CACDTIQGGGYDWEVSADKLIF. CDR3 sequence (DNA): TGTGCCTGTGACACCATCCAAGGTGGGGGATACGATTGGGAAGTTTCTGCCGACAAACTCATCTTT.

A few counts support this clone. TCRdb attributes to this sequence the protein of a much larger clone, which differs from the DNA translation at residue 13; a read error is likely, and the protein displayed is translated from the DNA. The chain has TRDV2 and TRDJ3; 7 positions match TRDD3. Germline CDR1 and CDR2: GEAIGNYY and EKD. This CDR3 spans 19 amino acids. CDR3: CACDTGGFSGSWGTRQMFF. CDR3 DNA: TGTGCCTGTGACACCGGGGGATTCTCGGGCTCCTGGGGCACCCGACAGATGTTTTTC.

In this sample, this clone turned up a few times. A far larger clone is one base from this, pointing to a likely read error. V usage is TRDV2 and J usage is TRDJ2; 9 bases agree with TRDD3. The germline gives CDR1 GEAIGNYY, CDR2 EKD. The CDR3 has 17 residues. As DNA, the CDR3 is TGTGCCTGTGACCCGATTTGGGGGGATACTTTGACAGCACAATTCTTCTTT. It yields the protein CACDPIWGDTLTAQFFF.